This T cell receptor beta chain was captured by sequencing in a study of blood T cells in healthy people across ages. Study-wide results and limits: Measured against age, TCR beta diversity per million T cells decreased in a roughly linear manner. Naive CD4+ cell counts and diversity both ran higher in long-lived than in aged donors.

As regards this clonotype: The target antigen is unknown.

Next came a second PCR, run for about 7 to 12 cycles, which used a sample-barcoded 5' primer along with a J-beta primer mix. TCRdb fed the 5' RACE reads into MiXCR, producing one record per CDR3 protein. The sample lists about 780,000 distinct CDR3 sequences; roughly 60% were seen once. The ends were cut back, 0 bases at V and 2 bases at J, with 16 bases in the middle. Germline V gene lookup returns CDR1 LGHNA and CDR2 YSLEER. The CDR3 sequence is 17 residues long. The V gene is TRBV4-3, the J gene TRBJ1-2; no firm D call. The sequenced sample was blood. This clonotype was obtained from a man aged 25 to 40 in good health. This chain's CDR3 is CASSQDSGNLLNYGYTF. The CDR3 bases are TGCGCCAGCAGCCAAGACTCGGGGAACCTCCTGAACTATGGCTACACCTTC.